This TCR beta chain was sequenced in a study of CD8+ T cells in alopecia areata listed by TCRdb under 2018. A note on the overall study: The treated patients, all with moderate-to-severe alopecia areata, were enrolled in an open-label pilot trial of oral tofacitinib given at 5 to 10 mg twice daily. Patients stayed on tofacitinib for 6 to 18 months and then had 6 months of follow-up off drug so that delayed response and recurrence could be assessed. For the treated patients, the SALT score, which quantifies what percentage of scalp surface area is affected, served as the measure of disease severity. To study T cell clonal expansion in alopecia areata, the researchers applied high-throughput TCRbeta sequencing to both the C3H/HeJ mouse model and human patients. Human TCRbeta sequencing covered scalp tissue and sorted CD4+ and CD8+ peripheral blood T cells from patchy and totalis/universalis alopecia areata patients and healthy controls. Tofacitinib-treated patients had biopsies at baseline and at 4 and 24 weeks of treatment, with a later scalp biopsy in several patients. Scalp clonality was compared across normal scalp (n=4), patchy alopecia areata scalp (n=8), and alopecia totalis/universalis scalp (n=8). RNA was extracted with the PAXgene miRNA kit for fixed scalp, the miRNeasy kit for PBMCs, and the RNeasy kit for mouse skin. Amplification of TCRbeta CDR3 regions was done by immunoSEQ multiplex PCR using 35 Vbeta forward primers and 13 Jbeta reverse primers. The paper as a whole reports these results and caveats: Higher clonality and more expanded CD8+ clones were observed in lesional scalp than in normal scalp, particularly in alopecia totalis/universalis, a finding suggestive of antigenic drive. Many expanded lesional clones persisted in scalp and blood during tofacitinib treatment, which may partly explain relapse after stopping treatment. Scalp clonality and the number of expanded CD8+ clones among the top 100 scalp clones were significantly decreased by tofacitinib. TCR sequences shared between patients were less clear than in mice, possibly partly because of HLA diversity in the patient population. Because the treated cohort was small and included a single nonresponder, larger studies are needed to assess links between baseline CD8+ expansion and response. Unlike mouse skin, where gammadelta T cells dominate, normal human skin contains resident alphabeta T cells that get sequenced too, which complicates analysis of the scalp TCR repertoire.

Per the publication, the time point label means: less than 30 weeks on oral tofacitinib. The treatment or condition label on this specimen signifies: oral pan-JAK inhibitor, 5-10 mg twice daily. Lesional scalp punch biopsies and peripheral blood were collected from alopecia areata patients. PBMCs were isolated by density centrifugation and stained for CD3, CD4 and CD8, and CD4+ and CD8+ T cells were sorted on a FACSAria. Receptor amplification or capture employed the immunoSEQ multiplex PCR assay. To provide template for TCR sequencing, every sample had RNA extracted and reverse transcribed into cDNA. First-strand cDNA was synthesized with SuperScript III using a 2:1 mix of oligo-dT and random hexamers. A synthetic immune receptor repertoire was used to assess amplification bias, and residual bias was removed computationally. Turning to the authors' computational methods: Raw reads were preprocessed to remove errors, and CDR3 was defined by IMGT conventions from the conserved cysteine to phenylalanine. Clonality was calculated as 1 minus Shannon entropy normalized by log2 of the number of productive unique TCRs. CD4 or CD8 identity of scalp clones was inferred by cross-referencing scalp TCRbeta sequences with sorted blood CD4 and CD8 repertoires. TCRdb limited this immuneACCESS table to in-frame rearrangements with V and J called. A share of clones is missing; checked studies link under half to unresolved V genes, and the rest is unexplained. That table furnishes V, J and clone size, whereas the DNA furnished D and trimming. The sample table lists approximately 160,000 clones, around three fifths of them with a count of one. The top ten clones comprise 14% of the sample.

Of note for this clone: Its target antigen remains unknown. No much larger clonotype is one base removed from it; base qualities were not supplied.

Looking up the germline V gene yields CDR1 SGHVS and CDR2 FNYEAQ. The CDR3 sequence holds 14 residues, the cysteine and phenylalanine included. The sequence is cut down to CDR3 DNA, 42 bases in frame from base 1. V loses 2 bases of germline sequence and J loses 2 bases, and the interval between the two ends is 4 bases. The receptor's source is a human donor with alopecia areata. This receptor chain uses TRBV7-6 and TRBJ1-6, with no reliable assignment of the D segment. The material was CD4+ T cells sorted from blood, obtained at week 24, from a patient treated with tofacitinib. In nucleotide form, the sequence is TGTGCCAGCAGCTTATGGGCCTATAATTCACCCCTCCACTTT. It translates to CASSLWAYNSPLHF.